This is a list of T cell receptor beta chains from one sample in a study of cytotoxic CD8 clonotypes in ibrutinib-treated CLL. Clones were sequenced by immunoSEQ multiplex PCR, and TCRdb holds only the in-frame ones, with some missing. The data contain 110,000 to 150,000 clones, 70% to 80% of them singletons. Sequencing was performed on PBMCs, taken after 12 months of ibrutinib treatment. The receptors originated from a human donor with chronic lymphocytic leukemia. Both conserved end residues are part of each CDR3. D genes are given only for firm matches. Some rows mark clone size as missing; the rest say once, few, many or name a class of expanded clone.

V,J,size,D,DNA,CDR3
TRBV18,TRBJ2-7,.,TRBD1,TGTGCCAGCTCACCATCAGGGGGCCGAGCCTACGAGCAGTACTTC,CASSPSGGRAYEQYF
TRBV30,TRBJ2-7,few,TRBD2,TGTGCCTGGAGTGGACTAGCGGGGGACGAGCAGTACTTC,CAWSGLAGDEQYF
TRBV4-1,TRBJ2-1,.,.,TGCGCCAGCGCCAGGCAGCGGGCAAACAATGAGCAGTTCTTC,CASARQRANNEQFF
TRBV9,TRBJ2-3,.,.,TGTGCCAGCAGCGTAGGTAGTGATGGGGATACGCAGTATTTT,CASSVGSDGDTQYF
TRBV30,TRBJ2-5,.,.,TGTGCCTGGAGGCGCCTTGGAACGGGGGAGACCCAGTACTTC,CAWRRLGTGETQYF
TRBV7-2,TRBJ2-5,.,.,TGTGCCAGCAGCTTAACAGAGACCCAGTACTTC,CASSLTETQYF
TRBV7-8,TRBJ2-3,.,.,TGTGCCAGTGGAGGGCCCCAGTATTTT,CASGGPQYF
TRBV7-2,TRBJ2-7,.,.,TGTGCCAGCAGCTTAGTGGGTGGTGGGGGCAGCTACGAGCAGTACTTC,CASSLVGGGGSYEQYF
TRBV2,TRBJ1-4,few,TRBD1,TGTGCCAGCCATCTAAACCGGGACAGGGTTTGGAAGACTAATGAAAAACTGTTTTTT,CASHLNRDRVWKTNEKLFF
TRBV5-4,TRBJ2-3,.,.,TGTGCCAGCAGCTTGTACTACTCCAATACGCAGTATTTT,CASSLYYSNTQYF
TRBV7-8,TRBJ2-7,.,TRBD2,TGTGCCAGCAGCTTCAAACGGGTGACTAGCGCGTTCGAGCAGTACTTC,CASSFKRVTSAFEQYF
TRBV19,TRBJ1-4,few,TRBD1,TGTGCCAGTAGTATGGGACAGGGCGCGGCAACTAATGAAAAACTGTTTTTT,CASSMGQGAATNEKLFF
TRBV15,TRBJ1-1,once,.,TGTGCCACCAGCAGAGGTGGGGGGCACGGGAGCGGGATGAACACTGAAGCTTTCTTT,CATSRGGGHGSGMNTEAFF
TRBV2,TRBJ2-7,few,.,TGTGCCAGCAGTGAACTTCGTGGGAGTCCCTACGAGCAGTACTTC,CASSELRGSPYEQYF
TRBV6-1,TRBJ1-2,.,TRBD1,TGTGCCAGCAGACCGGGACAGGGCGCTAACTATGGCTACACCTTC,CASRPGQGANYGYTF
TRBV7-2,TRBJ2-7,.,.,TGTGCCAGCAGCTCGAGAGCGCGTTACGAGCAGTACTTC,CASSSRARYEQYF
TRBV5-6,TRBJ1-1,.,.,TGTGCCAGCAGCCTAACCCTGAACACTGAAGCTTTCTTT,CASSLTLNTEAFF
TRBV11-2,TRBJ1-2,many,.,TGTGCCAGCAGCTTAAGCGGAAACTATGGCTACACCTTC,CASSLSGNYGYTF
TRBV5-1,TRBJ2-2,.,.,TGCGCCAGCAGCTTGGGGAGTTCGAACACCGGGGAGCTGTTTTTT,CASSLGSSNTGELFF
TRBV7-9,TRBJ2-2,.,.,TGTGCCAGCAGCCGCGGGGCGGGACGGGAGCTGTTTTTT,CASSRGAGRELFF
TRBV6-6,TRBJ1-2,.,TRBD1,TGTGCCAGCAGTCCCGACAGGGGGCTGAAAGGCTACACCTTC,CASSPDRGLKGYTF
TRBV19,TRBJ2-7,.,.,TGTGCCAGTAGTTTGACTCGCTTCTACGAGCAGTACTTC,CASSLTRFYEQYF
TRBV5-4,TRBJ2-2,.,.,TGTGCCAGCAGCTTGTCGCGGACTTCGAACACCGGGGAGCTGTTTTTT,CASSLSRTSNTGELFF
TRBV2,TRBJ1-1,.,.,TGTGCCAGCAGTGAAGCGGCAGCCAACACTGAAGCTTTCTTT,CASSEAAANTEAFF
TRBV6-6,TRBJ1-2,.,.,TGTGCCAGCCTTGGGAGGGGGGACTATGGCTACACCTTC,CASLGRGDYGYTF
TRBV6-5,TRBJ1-2,once,.,TGTGCCAGCAGTTCCTTCGGACAGACTTATGGCTACACCTTC,CASSSFGQTYGYTF
TRBV27,TRBJ2-2,.,.,TGTGCCAGCAGTACGACCCCCGGCCATAAGGGAAACACCGGGGAGCTGTTTTTT,CASSTTPGHKGNTGELFF
TRBV6-5,TRBJ1-1,.,.,TGTGCCAGCAGTTACGGGACATACAGGGAGCGCACTGAAGCTTTCTTT,CASSYGTYRERTEAFF
TRBV7-9,TRBJ2-7,.,TRBD2,TGTGCCATCACACCCGGGACTAGCGACACCTACGAGCAGTACTTC,CAITPGTSDTYEQYF
TRBV18,TRBJ2-1,.,TRBD1,TGTGCCAGCTCACCGAGGGGGACAGGGGTGTTAAGTGAGCAGTTCTTC,CASSPRGTGVLSEQFF
TRBV30,TRBJ2-6,.,.,TGTGCCTGGAGTAGGGGCCGAACCCGCTCTGGGGCCAACGTCCTGACTTTC,CAWSRGRTRSGANVLTF
TRBV11-3,TRBJ2-2,.,.,TGTGCCAGCAGCTCTTACAACGGGGAGCTGTTTTTT,CASSSYNGELFF
TRBV28,TRBJ1-2,.,.,TGTGCCAGCAGATCAAACAGAGACCCTTACTATGGCTACACCTTC,CASRSNRDPYYGYTF
TRBV19,TRBJ2-7,.,.,TGTGCCAGTAGTTTTGACATAGACACAGGCGCGGAGCAGTACTTC,CASSFDIDTGAEQYF
TRBV4-3,TRBJ2-7,.,TRBD2,TGCGCCAGCAGCCAAGCCGGGACTAGCGGGTATTACGAGCAGTACTTC,CASSQAGTSGYYEQYF
TRBV7-2,TRBJ1-2,once,.,TGTGCCAGCAGCTTAGGTATGGGGGGAGGATATGGCTACACCTTC,CASSLGMGGGYGYTF
TRBV7-6,TRBJ1-2,.,TRBD1,TGTGCCAGCAGCGCAGGAGGCAGGGGGCGAGGCTACACCTTC,CASSAGGRGRGYTF